Sequencing of this T cell receptor beta chain was carried out in a study of TIL therapy for anti-PD-1-resistant metastatic lung cancer. The libraries were made with immunoSEQ v3. This table comes from immunoSEQ multiplex PCR, and its TCRdb copy is limited to in-frame clones, with some not included. The sample lists approximately 15,000 clones; approximately 85% were seen once. Noted time point: pre-treatment sample, taken before nivolumab and TIL therapy. The CDR3 runs 15 residues. V lost 4 bases to trimming and J lost 3 bases; unmatched junction nucleotides: 6. Germline V gene lookup returns CDR1 SGDLS and CDR2 YYNGEE.

Specimen: blood, collected at baseline. The rearrangement joins TRBV9 to TRBJ1-5; 8 bases match TRBD1. The clonotype comes from a person between 25 and 79 years old with non-small cell lung cancer. As DNA, the CDR3 is TGTGCCAGCAGCTCGACAGGGGCCGACAATCAGCCCCAGCATTTT. It codes for CASSSTGADNQPQHF.